Listed here is a single T cell receptor beta chain. Its antigen remains unknown. At a deep level, the assay was run. The method was immunoSEQ multiplex PCR; TCRdb's version includes in-frame clones alone and lacks a portion of them. Among approximately 2.5 million clones, 93% were seen once, and the ten largest hold approximately 0.37%. This specimen belongs to a study of shared clonotypes between healthy human individuals. The overall study: Participating donors consisted of two women and a few men aged 18 to 49.

Findings and limits, study-wide: As a rule, naive subsets had a larger estimated richness than memory subsets.

The sequence derives from a man younger than 35 in good health. Some clones in this sample may be carry-over from other donors' samples. The specimen sequenced was naive CD4+ T cells from PBMCs. Sample subset: CD45RA+ positively selected.

The CDR3 region is CANQGQGVDTQYF. CDR3 bases: TGTGCCAACCAAGGTCAGGGGGTAGATACGCAGTATTTT. The genes are TRBV2 and TRBJ2-3; 7 nucleotides line up with TRBD1. V lost 10 bases and J lost 5; bases outside the gene matches: 9. Germline assignment: CDR1 SNHLY and CDR2 FYNNEI. The CDR3 has 13 residues. Drawing the rest from reference TRBV2 and TRBJ2-3, the complete variable domain is EPEVTQTPSHQVTQMGQEVILRCVPISNHLYFYWYRQILGQKVEFLVSFYNNEISEKSEIFDDQFSVERPDGSNFTLKIRSTKLEDSAMYFCANQGQGVDTQYFGPGTRLTVL.